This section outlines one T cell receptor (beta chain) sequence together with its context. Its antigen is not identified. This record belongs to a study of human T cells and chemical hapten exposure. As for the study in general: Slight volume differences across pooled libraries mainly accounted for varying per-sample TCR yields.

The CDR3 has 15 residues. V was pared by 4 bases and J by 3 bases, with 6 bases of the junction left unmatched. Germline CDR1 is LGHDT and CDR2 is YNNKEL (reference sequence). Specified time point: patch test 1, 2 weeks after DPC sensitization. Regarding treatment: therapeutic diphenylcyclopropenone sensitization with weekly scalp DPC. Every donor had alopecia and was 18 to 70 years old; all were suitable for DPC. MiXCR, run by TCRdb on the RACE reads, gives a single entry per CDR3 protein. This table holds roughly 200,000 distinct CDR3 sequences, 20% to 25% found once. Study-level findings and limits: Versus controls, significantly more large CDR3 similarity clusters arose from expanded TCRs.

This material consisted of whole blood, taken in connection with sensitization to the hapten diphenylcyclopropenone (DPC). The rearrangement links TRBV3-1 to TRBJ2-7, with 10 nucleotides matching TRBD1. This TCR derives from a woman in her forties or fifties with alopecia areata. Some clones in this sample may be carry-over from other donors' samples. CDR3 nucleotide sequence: TGTGCCAGCAGCCGGTCGGGACAGGGGATCTACGAGCAGTACTTC. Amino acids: CASSRSGQGIYEQYF.